The 9 T cell receptor beta chains listed next were all sequenced from one sample in a study of graft-versus-host responses after intestinal transplantation. These receptors' targets are unknown. Repertoires were generated with immunoSEQ multiplex PCR, while TCRdb's copy carries only in-frame clones and drops some. Seen here are about 96,000 clones, approximately 90% observed once, and the top ten hold over 0.15%. The specimen comprised unstimulated CD4+ T cells sorted from spleen or lymph node cells, sampled before intestinal transplant. These receptors were taken from a human donor who received an intestinal transplant.

This chain connects TRBV18 to TRBJ1-1, with a weak D call TRBD1 (5 bases). The CDR3 consists of 15 residues. Trimming left V 5 bases short and J 0 bases short, with 13 bases between. Germline loops: CDR1 KGHSH, CDR2 LQKENI. CDR3 sequence (DNA): TGTGCCAGCTCATCGACAGCTTTTATGAACACTGAAGCTTTCTTT. Translating it yields CASSSTAFMNTEAFF.

The rearrangement joins TRBV28 to TRBJ1-2, with D perhaps TRBD1 (5 bases). The CDR3 consists of 13 residues. Trimming took off 3 bases at V and 8 bases at J, with 13 bases between the two ends. Germline CDR1 reads MDHEN; CDR2 reads SYDVKM. In DNA form, the CDR3 reads TGTGCCAGCAGTTTGCTGCAGGGTCAGGGCTACACCTTC. Its protein product is CASSLLQGQGYTF.

This sequence joins TRBV15 and TRBJ1-2, with 7 bases that match TRBD1. The CDR3 is 16 residues long. The J segment lost 3 bases and the V segment lost 7 bases, leaving 14 bases of the junction unmatched. From germline, CDR1 is LNHNV and CDR2 YYDKDF (reference sequence). The CDR3 region is CATTPLGQAPYYGYTF. The CDR3 region has the DNA TGTGCCACCACACCTCTAGGACAGGCCCCGTACTATGGCTACACCTTC.

CDR3 bases: TGTGCCAGCAGCAAGGGGACAGGGGGCCAAGCAACTAATGAAAAACTGTTTTTT. As protein: CASSKGTGGQATNEKLFF. The V and J genes are TRBV21-1 and TRBJ1-4; the table's D call TRBD1 went unverified against the DNA. TRBV21-1 is a recognized pseudogene. This CDR3 has 18 amino acids.

This chain connects TRBV7-2 to TRBJ1-6; D might be TRBD1 (5 bases). The CDR3 spans 15 residues. V dropped 7 bases and J dropped 9 bases, with 19 bases sitting between them. Germline CDR1 SGHTA, CDR2 FQGNSA. CDR3: CASTNPPIQGSPLHF. For the CDR3, the DNA is TGTGCCAGCACCAACCCCCCAATCCAGGGTTCACCCCTCCACTTT.

The chain employs TRBV5-3 and TRBJ2-2, with D possibly matching TRBD1 (6 bases). TRBV5-3 is recorded as an ORF, its role being uncertain. This CDR3 is 16 amino acids long. The V end lost 6 bases, the J end lost 7 bases, and 22 bases lay between the germline ends. CDR3 loop: CARTKTTGTRVGELFF. As DNA, the CDR3 is TGTGCCAGAACCAAAACCACCGGGACACGGGTCGGGGAGCTGTTTTTT.

CDR3 sequence: CASSQDPRGLAGGDTQYF. The DNA for the CDR3 is TGCGCCAGCAGCCAAGATCCCCGGGGACTAGCGGGGGGAGATACGCAGTATTTT. V is TRBV4-3 and J is TRBJ2-3, with 15 positions matching TRBD2. The V segment lost 0 bases and the J segment 5 bases; nucleotides outside the gene matches: 6. The CDR3 runs 18 residues. Germline CDR1 and CDR2: LGHNA and YSLEER.

The chain uses TRBV4-2 and TRBJ2-1, with 11 positions matching TRBD1. This CDR3 region has 16 residues. Germline V gene lookup returns CDR1 LGHNA and CDR2 YNFKEQ. Trimming removed 1 base from V and 4 bases from J; junction bases left unmatched: 3. CDR3 sequence (DNA): TGTGCCAGCAGCCAAGTCCGGGACAGGGGGTACAATGAGCAGTTCTTC. Residues: CASSQVRDRGYNEQFF.

This chain connects TRBV4-2 to TRBJ2-1, with 7 bases identical to TRBD1. The CDR3 has 16 amino acids. Trimming at V came to 0 bases and at J to 1 base, leaving 3 bases not matched to a gene. CDR1 and CDR2 from the germline V gene are LGHNA and YNFKEQ. CDR3 protein: CASSQDRTGSYNEQFF. CDR3 sequence (DNA): TGTGCCAGCAGCCAAGATAGGACAGGTTCCTACAATGAGCAGTTCTTC.